Listed below are T cell receptor beta chains from one sample, sequenced in a study of T cells after yellow fever vaccination. TCRdb passed the 5' RACE reads through MiXCR, listing each CDR3 protein once. The sample includes a few hundred thousand distinct CDR3 sequences, roughly a sixth of them seen just once. The material was PBMCs, obtained less than 6 days after the first yellow fever vaccination. The receptors were sampled from a man aged 18 to 30 who received the YFV17D yellow fever vaccine. Both conserved end residues are part of each CDR3. The order of the fields is clone size, V gene, D gene, J gene, CDR3 length, CDR3 protein, CDR3 DNA. A D gene is named only where the DNA matches it firmly. Clone size is not always given. Where it is, it says once, few, many or a class for expanded clones.

>-|TRBV12-3/TRBV12-4|TRBD2|TRBJ2-1|16
CASRTTSGGVYNEQFF
TGTGCCAGCAGAACAACTAGCGGGGGGGTATACAATGAGCAGTTCTTC
>-|TRBV3-1|-|TRBJ1-1|12
CASSLKGGAAFF
TGTGCCAGCAGCCTTAAGGGGGGCGCGGCTTTCTTT
>-|TRBV7-2|-|TRBJ2-1|12
CASSSRGGEQFF
TGTGCCAGCAGCTCTCGAGGAGGTGAGCAGTTCTTC
>few|TRBV19|TRBD1|TRBJ1-5|14
CASRDRGGNQPQHF
TGTGCCAGTAGAGACAGGGGTGGCAATCAGCCCCAGCATTTT
>once|TRBV10-3|TRBD1|TRBJ1-1|15
CAISDQGQPNTEAFF
TGTGCCATCAGTGACCAGGGACAGCCTAACACTGAAGCTTTCTTT
>-|TRBV7-6|-|TRBJ1-4|16
CASSFHRASSNEKLFF
TGTGCCAGCAGCTTCCACCGGGCCTCAAGTAATGAAAAACTGTTTTTT
>-|TRBV5-4|-|TRBJ2-1|13
CASSVLAENEQFF
TGTGCCAGCAGCGTCCTGGCGGAAAATGAGCAGTTCTTC
>few|TRBV4-3|-|TRBJ2-3|17
CASSQDTPGPRLDTQYF
TGCGCCAGCAGCCAAGATACCCCGGGACCCAGATTAGATACGCAGTATTTT
>-|TRBV5-4|TRBD1|TRBJ1-4|15
CASSSPGQDNEKLFF
TGTGCCAGCAGCTCACCGGGACAGGATAATGAAAAACTGTTTTTT
>-|TRBV7-2|TRBD1|TRBJ2-3|13
CASRDRSGDTQYF
TGTGCCAGCAGGGACAGGTCAGGAGATACGCAGTATTTT